This T cell receptor beta chain was identified in a study of T cell responses to AZD1222 COVID-19 vaccine. Study-level results: In the spike-specific TCR repertoire, nearly half reportedly target unmutated variant regions.

This CDR3 comprises 18 residues. Germline-derived CDR1 and CDR2 are PRHDT and FYEKMQ (reference sequence). Data came from immunoSEQ multiplex PCR; TCRdb stores just in-frame clones and leaves some out. The sample holds roughly 130,000 clones, approximately 94% seen once. Points on this clone: What it binds is not known. One junction end does not reproduce the germline sequence, and a read error may be involved.

Specimen: peripheral blood, collected on day 0 of AZD1222 vaccination. The V call is TRBV13, the J call TRBJ1-4, with D uncertain. The TCR comes from an adult in good health. In DNA form, the CDR3 reads TGTGCCAGCGGGTCCCCGAGGAGGAGTGGAGAAACTAATGAAGAACTGTTTTTT. This gives the protein CASGSPRRSGETNEELFF.